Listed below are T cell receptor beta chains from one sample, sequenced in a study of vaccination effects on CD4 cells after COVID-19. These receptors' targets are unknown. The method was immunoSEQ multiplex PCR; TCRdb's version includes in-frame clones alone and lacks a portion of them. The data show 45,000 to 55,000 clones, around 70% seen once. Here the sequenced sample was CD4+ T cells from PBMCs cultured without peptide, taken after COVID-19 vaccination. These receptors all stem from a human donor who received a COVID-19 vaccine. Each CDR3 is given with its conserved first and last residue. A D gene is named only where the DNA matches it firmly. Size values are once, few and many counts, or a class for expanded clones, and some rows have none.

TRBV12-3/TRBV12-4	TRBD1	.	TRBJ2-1	CASSFQGVDEQFF	TGTGCCAGCAGTTTCCAGGGGGTAGATGAGCAGTTCTTC
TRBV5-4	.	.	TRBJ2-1	CASSLPFDNEQFF	TGTGCCAGCAGCTTGCCCTTCGACAATGAGCAGTTCTTC
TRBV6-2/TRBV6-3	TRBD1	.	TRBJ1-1	CASSTSRRTGKEAFF	TGTGCCAGCAGTACGTCTCGACGGACAGGGAAAGAAGCTTTCTTT
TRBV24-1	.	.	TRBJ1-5	CATSLGSETQHF	TGTGCCACCTCCCTGGGGAGTGAGACCCAGCATTTT
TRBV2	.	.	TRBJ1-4	CASSPLGGGDATNEKLFF	TGTGCCAGCAGTCCACTAGGTGGGGGCGATGCAACTAATGAAAAACTGTTTTTT
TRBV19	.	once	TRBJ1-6	CASSGKGTYNSPLHF	TGTGCCAGTAGTGGTAAGGGAACCTATAATTCACCCCTCCACTTT
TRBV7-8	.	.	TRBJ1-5	CASSLDTLSNQPQHF	TGTGCCAGCAGCTTAGATACTCTTAGCAATCAGCCCCAGCATTTT
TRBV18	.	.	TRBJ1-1	CASSPLGGGGEAFF	TGTGCCAGCTCACCGCTCGGGGGCGGGGGTGAAGCTTTCTTT
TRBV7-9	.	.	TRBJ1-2	CASSFQGGDYGYTF	TGTGCCAGCAGCTTTCAGGGAGGGGACTATGGCTACACCTTC
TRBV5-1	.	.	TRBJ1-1	CASSWRGATNTEAFF	TGCGCCAGCAGTTGGAGGGGGGCAACGAACACTGAAGCTTTCTTT
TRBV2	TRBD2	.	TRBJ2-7	CASSASWTSYEQYF	TGTGCCAGCAGTGCCAGCTGGACTAGCTACGAGCAGTACTTC
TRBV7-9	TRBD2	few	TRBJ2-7	CASSRGGGNPYEQYF	TGTGCCAGCAGCCGGGGGGGCGGGAACCCCTACGAGCAGTACTTC
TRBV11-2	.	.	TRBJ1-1	CASSLDRSRDGNTEAFF	TGTGCCAGCAGCTTAGATAGGAGCCGGGACGGGAACACTGAAGCTTTCTTT
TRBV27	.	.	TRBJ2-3	CASSPGTSSTDTQYF	TGTGCCAGCAGTCCAGGGACGTCTAGCACAGATACGCAGTATTTT
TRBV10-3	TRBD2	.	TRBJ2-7	CAISEVGGGAYEQYF	TGTGCCATCAGTGAGGTTGGCGGGGGGGCCTACGAGCAGTACTTC
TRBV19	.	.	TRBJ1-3	CASSSGFPGNTIYF	TGTGCCAGTAGTTCAGGGTTCCCTGGAAACACCATATATTTT
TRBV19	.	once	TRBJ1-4	CASSIGVEKLFF	TGTGCCAGTAGTATCGGGGTCGAAAAACTGTTTTTT
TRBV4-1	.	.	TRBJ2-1	CASSHSSIKAYNEQFF	TGCGCCAGCAGCCATTCTAGCATTAAAGCCTACAATGAGCAGTTCTTC
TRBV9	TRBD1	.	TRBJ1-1	CASSVTPGTGDGAEAFF	TGTGCCAGCAGCGTAACCCCCGGGACAGGGGATGGAGCTGAAGCTTTCTTT
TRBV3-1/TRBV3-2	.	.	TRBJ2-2	CAKSSERGVSGELFF	TGTGCAAAGTCCAGCGAGAGAGGAGTGTCCGGGGAGCTGTTTTTT
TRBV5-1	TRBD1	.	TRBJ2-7	CASSYDFTGGEQYF	TGCGCCAGCAGCTATGATTTTACAGGGGGCGAGCAGTACTTC
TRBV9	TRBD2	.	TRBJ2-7	CASSVGGSGVPYEQYF	TGTGCCAGCAGCGTAGGAGGTAGCGGGGTCCCCTACGAGCAGTACTTC
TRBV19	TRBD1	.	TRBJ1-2	CASSLRGTGNNYGYTF	TGTGCCAGTAGTCTCCGAGGGACAGGGAATAACTATGGCTACACCTTC
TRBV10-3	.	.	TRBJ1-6	CAISDSIRNSPLHF	TGTGCCATCAGTGATAGTATCAGAAATTCACCCCTCCACTTT
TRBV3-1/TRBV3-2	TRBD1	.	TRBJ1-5	CASSLGTVFHQPQHF	TGTGCCAGCAGCCTGGGGACAGTCTTTCATCAGCCCCAGCATTTT
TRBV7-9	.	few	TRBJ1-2	CASSFRASGYTF	TGTGCCAGCAGCTTTCGGGCCTCTGGCTACACCTTC
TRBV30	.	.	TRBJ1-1	CAWSVLGRAEAFF	TGTGCCTGGAGCGTGTTAGGGAGGGCTGAAGCTTTCTTT
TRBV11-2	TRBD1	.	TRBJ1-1	CASSHYRGREGAFF	TGTGCCAGCAGCCACTACAGGGGGCGGGAGGGAGCTTTCTTT
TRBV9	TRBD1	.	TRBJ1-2	CASSATDRPYGYTF	TGTGCCAGCAGCGCGACGGACAGGCCCTATGGCTACACCTTC
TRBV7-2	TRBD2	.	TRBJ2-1	CASSLLSGGSYNEQFF	TGTGCCAGCAGCTTATTGAGCGGGGGCTCCTACAATGAGCAGTTCTTC
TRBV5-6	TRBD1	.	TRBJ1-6	CASSLVATGVISPLHF	TGTGCCAGCAGCTTGGTGGCGACAGGGGTAATTTCACCCCTCCACTTT
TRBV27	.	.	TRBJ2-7	CASSSRGGPYEQYF	TGTGCCAGCAGTAGCCGGGGAGGACCCTACGAGCAGTACTTC
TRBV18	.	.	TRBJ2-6	CASSPIGLSGANVLTF	TGTGCCAGCTCACCAATAGGGCTCTCTGGGGCCAACGTCCTGACTTTC
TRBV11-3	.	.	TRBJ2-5	CASSFGGVETQYF	TGTGCCAGCAGCTTTGGGGGAGTGGAGACCCAGTACTTC
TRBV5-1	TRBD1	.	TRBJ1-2	CASSLVSTGNYGYTF	TGCGCCAGCAGCTTGGTATCGACAGGGAACTATGGCTACACCTTC
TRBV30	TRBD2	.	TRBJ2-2	CAWRTSGGANTGELFF	TGTGCCTGGAGGACTAGCGGGGGGGCAAACACCGGGGAGCTGTTTTTT
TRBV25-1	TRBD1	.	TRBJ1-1	CASSGDRGHTEAFF	TGTGCCAGCAGTGGGGACAGGGGACACACTGAAGCTTTCTTT
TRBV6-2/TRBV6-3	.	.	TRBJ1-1	CASSFMWKEAFF	TGTGCCAGCAGTTTCATGTGGAAAGAAGCTTTCTTT
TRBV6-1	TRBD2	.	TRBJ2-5	CASSELAGLQETQYF	TGTGCCAGCAGTGAACTAGCGGGATTACAAGAGACCCAGTACTTC
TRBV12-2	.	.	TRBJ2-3	CASRLDTLGPTDTQYF	TGTGCAAGTCGCTTAGACACCCTGGGCCCCACAGATACGCAGTATTTT
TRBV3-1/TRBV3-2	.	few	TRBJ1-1	CASSQDSGGVDGFF	TGTGCCAGCAGCCAAGACTCCGGGGGCGTGGATGGTTTCTTT
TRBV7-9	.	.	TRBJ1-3	CASASKDRLGNTIYF	TGTGCCAGCGCCTCCAAGGACCGGCTTGGAAACACCATATATTTT
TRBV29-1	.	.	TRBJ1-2	CSVDGTRGSYGYTF	TGCAGCGTCGACGGGACTCGGGGGAGCTATGGCTACACCTTC
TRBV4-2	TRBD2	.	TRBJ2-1	CAVSGRGSSYNEQFF	TGTGCCGTTTCCGGGCGGGGGTCCTCCTACAATGAGCAGTTCTTC
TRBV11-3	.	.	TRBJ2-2	CASSLAGDGGNTGELFF	TGTGCCAGCAGCTTAGCGGGCGACGGGGGGAACACCGGGGAGCTGTTTTTT
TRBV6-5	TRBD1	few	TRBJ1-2	CASSYTGGGYGYTF	TGTGCCAGCAGTTATACAGGGGGCGGCTATGGCTACACCTTC
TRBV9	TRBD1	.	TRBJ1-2	CASSVGTGYGYTF	TGTGCCAGCAGCGTAGGGACAGGCTATGGCTACACCTTC
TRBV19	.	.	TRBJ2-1	CASSLQAGTEYNEQFF	TGTGCCAGTAGTCTACAAGCCGGGACGGAGTACAATGAGCAGTTCTTC
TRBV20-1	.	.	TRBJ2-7	CSASISPRQYF	TGCAGTGCTTCTATAAGTCCCCGGCAGTACTTC
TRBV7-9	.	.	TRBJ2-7	CASSTPGSEQYF	TGTGCCAGCAGCACCCCAGGGAGCGAGCAGTACTTC
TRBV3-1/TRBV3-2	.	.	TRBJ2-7	CASSQDLFGDEQYF	TGTGCCAGCAGCCAAGATTTATTCGGGGACGAGCAGTACTTC
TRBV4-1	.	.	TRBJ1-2	CASSQVAGWDYGYTF	TGCGCCAGCAGCCAAGTGGCAGGGTGGGACTATGGCTACACCTTC
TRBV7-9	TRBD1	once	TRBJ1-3	CASSPGQGSSGNTIYF	TGTGCCAGCAGCCCTGGACAGGGTAGCTCTGGAAACACCATATATTTT